The 14 T cell receptor beta chains reported below all come from one sample, sequenced in a study of T cells in Graves' hyperthyroidism and ophthalmopathy. Using RNA transcripts as the source, TCR beta CDR3 regions were amplified. HTBI primers were employed in a first-round RT-PCR of the TCR CDR3. TCRdb redid the calling of the multiplex PCR reads with MiXCR, one entry per CDR3 protein. The sample shows 300,000 to 400,000 distinct CDR3 sequences, roughly 21% of them seen only once. The source material was blood. These receptors were collected from a woman in her forties or fifties with Graves' hyperthyroidism.

This clonotype was seen many times. The genes are TRBV30 and TRBJ2-1; the match to TRBD1 covers 9 bases. This CDR3 region has 13 residues. Per the germline V gene, CDR1 is GTSNPN and CDR2 is SVGIG (reference sequence). V lost 5 bases, J lost 9 bases, and 8 bases stayed unmatched. The CDR3 DNA follows: TGTGCCTGGGGGAGACAGGGGGGTCTTGAGCAGTTCTTC. Translation gives CAWGRQGGLEQFF.

Many counts were recorded for this clonotype. This chain links TRBV28 with TRBJ2-1; the match to TRBD1 covers 11 bases. The CDR3 sequence is 16 residues long. With V trimmed by 5 bases and J by 10 bases, 13 bases remained unmatched. Germline CDR1 reads MDHEN; CDR2 reads SYDVKM. The CDR3 DNA is TGTGCCAGCAGTACCGCCGGGACAGGGGGTTACCGCGAGCAGTTCTTC. This gives the protein CASSTAGTGGYREQFF.

About this clonotype: This CDR3 fails to terminate in the conserved phenylalanine or tryptophan, so it likely reflects a read error. The rearrangement joins TRBV29-1 to TRBJ2-2; the D call may be TRBD1 or TRBD2 (7 bases each). Germline values: CDR1 SQVTM, CDR2 ANQGSEA. The CDR3 sequence is 12 residues long. Between the trimmed V and J ends, which lost 6 bases and 5 bases, there was a span of 10 bases. The CDR3: CSVRGGTGELFL. The CDR3 DNA reads as TGCAGCGTCAGGGGGGGTACCGGGGAGCTGTTTCTT.

This clonotype was picked up a small number of times. The chain links TRBV7-8 to TRBJ1-5; 9 positions match TRBD1. The CDR3 runs 13 residues. Germline CDR1 and CDR2: SGHVS and FQNEAQ. CDR3 nucleotide sequence: TGTGCTGGGGGGACAGGGCAAAATCAGCCCCAGCATTTT. Protein sequence: CAGGTGQNQPQHF.

This clonotype was seen at least ten times. The chain links TRBV2 to TRBJ2-1; D possibly corresponds to TRBD1 (7 bases). Per the germline V gene, CDR1 is SNHLY and CDR2 is FYNNEI. This CDR3 contains 16 residues. The V end was cut by 5 bases, the J end by 6 bases, with 20 bases between. The DNA of the CDR3 is TGTGCCAGCAGTCTCAGGGGGGCGGGACGGGGCAATGAGCAGTTCTTC. Translated, it gives CASSLRGAGRGNEQFF.

In its sample, this clonotype was seen many times. A clone one base away is much larger, so this may be a read error. This rearrangement joins TRBV7-2 to TRBJ1-1, with 10 positions matching TRBD1. The CDR3 is made up of 14 amino acids. J lost 9 bases, V lost 3 bases, and 7 bases had no gene match. CDR1 and CDR2 from the germline V gene are SGHTA and FQGNSA. The CDR3 protein is CASSLSDRGGKAFF. The CDR3 DNA reads TGTGCCAGCAGCTTGTCGGACAGGGGGGGCAAAGCTTTCTTT.

Worth noting for this clonotype: A read error may explain this, as a much larger clone is one base away. Because the CDR3 is missing its conserved closing phenylalanine or tryptophan, this is likely a read error. The chain recombines TRBV5-1 with TRBJ1-2; D remains ambiguous. Per the germline V gene, CDR1 is SGHRS and CDR2 is YFSETQ. The CDR3 runs to 13 residues. The CDR3 here is CASSLSQINGYTL. The CDR3 DNA sequence: TGTGCCAGCAGCTTGTCGCAGATAAATGGCTACACCCTC.

The J gene is TRBJ1-2, the V gene TRBV27; D unclear. Trimming took 4 bases from V and 10 from J, leaving 13 bases between them. In germline, CDR1 is MNHEY, CDR2 SMNVEV (reference sequence). The CDR3 has 12 amino acids. The CDR3 protein is CASSSPPKPYTF. The CDR3 bases are TGTGCCAGCAGTTCACCCCCGAAACCCTACACCTTC.

This clonotype was counted many times. As DNA, the CDR3 is TGTGCCAGCATTTCAGGGGGGCCCGACTATGGCTACACCTTC. Protein sequence: CASISGGPDYGYTF. The V gene is TRBV28, the J gene TRBJ1-2; 7 bases are a match to TRBD1. Trimming removed 7 bases from V and 3 bases from J; junction bases left unmatched: 8. Germline-derived CDR1 and CDR2 are MDHEN and SYDVKM. This CDR3 is 14 amino acids long.

This clonotype appeared many times. The chain has TRBV28 and TRBJ1-2; perhaps TRBD1 as D (6 bases). This CDR3 region has 13 residues. Germline V gene sequence: CDR1 MDHEN, CDR2 SYDVKM. Trimming removed 7 bases at V and 4 bases at J, with 13 bases between. The CDR3 loop reads CASTQTGFYGYTF. The CDR3 nucleotides read TGTGCCAGCACTCAAACAGGGTTCTATGGCTACACCTTC.

V is TRBV20-1 and J is TRBJ2-1; 10 bases fit TRBD2. This CDR3 region has 13 residues. Unmatched junction bases numbered 1, after V lost 1 base and J lost 7 bases. Germline CDR1 DFQATT, CDR2 SNEGSKA (reference sequence). For the CDR3, the DNA is TGCAGTGCTAGAGTTAGCGGGAGGAATGAGCAGTTCTTC. This codes for CSARVSGRNEQFF.

CDR3 residues: CASTGGASDNSPLHF. The CDR3 bases are TGTGCCTCGACCGGGGGCGCGTCGGATAATTCACCCCTCCACTTT. J is TRBJ1-6 and V is TRBV19, with D maybe TRBD1 (6 bases). Germline lookup yields CDR1 LNHDA and CDR2 SQIVND (reference sequence). The CDR3 contains 15 residues. The V end was cut by 11 bases, the J end by 5 bases, with 19 bases between.

V is TRBV24-1 and J is TRBJ2-1, with TRBD1 as a possible D gene (6 bases). The CDR3 sequence is 15 residues long. Trimming shortened V by 4 bases and J by 0 bases, and 9 bases separated the two germline ends. Germline V gene lookup returns CDR1 KGHDR and CDR2 SFDVKD. CDR3 region: CATSEADSSYNEQFF. In nucleotides, the CDR3 is TGTGCCACCAGTGAGGCGGACAGCTCCTACAATGAGCAGTTCTTC.

This clonotype came up once. The germline gene is not matched at one end of the junction; a read error may be the cause. The chain uses TRBV7-9 and TRBJ1-1; no firm D call. Germline V gene lookup returns CDR1 SEHNR and CDR2 FQNEAQ (reference sequence). The CDR3 covers 13 residues. For the CDR3, the DNA is TGTGCCAGCAGCTTGCAGGAGAACGCTGAAGCTTTCTTT. Protein product: CASSLQENAEAFF.